Given below is one T cell receptor beta chain in context. The CDR3 contains 14 residues. The V gene lost 6 bases and the J gene lost 4 bases, with 15 bases spanning the gap. TCRdb passed the 5' RACE reads through MiXCR, listing each CDR3 protein once. The profile shows some 28,000 distinct CDR3 sequences, roughly 25% of them singletons. The data originate from a study of neurological immune-mediated disorders. The V and J genes are TRBV12-3 or TRBV12-4 and TRBJ1-2; no reliable D call. The receptor's source is a man aged 50-60 years with HTLV-1-associated myelopathy (HAM/TSP). The sample taken for sequencing was CD4+ T cells from blood. CDR3 sequence: CASSDQLGFYGYTF. CDR3 coding DNA: TGTGCCAGCAGCGACCAATTAGGGTTCTATGGCTACACCTTC.